Listed here are 17 T cell receptor beta chains from one sample, sequenced in a study of CD8 T cells in ankylosing spondylitis. Whole-study findings and limits: Blood of patients with ankylosing spondylitis appeared to be characterized by a TCR beta motif of about eight highly homologous variants.

From the 5' RACE reads, TCRdb called clonotypes with MiXCR, one entry per CDR3 protein. This repertoire shows hundreds of thousands of distinct CDR3 sequences, over 9.5% found once; its top ten account for 0.45% to 0.6%. These receptors have no known antigen. The material sequenced was blood, either unsorted or a sorted T cell fraction (not recorded which). Every receptor here comes from a male donor with ankylosing spondylitis.

This clonotype was counted a few times. The chain links TRBV28 to TRBJ2-6; the D gene is possibly TRBD2 (5 bases). V lost 0 bases and J 2 bases, leaving 8 bases between the germline ends. Germline V gene sequence: CDR1 MDHEN, CDR2 SYDVKM. The CDR3 runs to 16 residues. The chain's CDR3 is CASSLWSGTGANVLTF. CDR3 bases: TGTGCCAGCAGTTTATGGTCCGGGACTGGGGCCAACGTCCTGACTTTC.

The chain employs TRBV12-5 and TRBJ1-1, with 8 positions matching TRBD1. J gave up 4 bases and V 4 bases, and 8 bases lay outside the gene matches. Germline CDR1 reads LGHNT; CDR2 reads FRNRAP. The CDR3 covers 15 residues. CDR3 in DNA: TGTGCTAGTGGTTACAGGGGGAATTTTGGCACTGAAGCTTTCTTT. Residues: CASGYRGNFGTEAFF. The full variable domain, its missing parts supplied by reference TRBV12-5 and TRBJ1-1, is DARVTQTPRHKVTEMGQEVTMRCQPILGHNTVFWYRQTMMQGLELLAYFRNRAPLDDSGMPKDRFSAEMPDATLATLKIQPSEPRDSAVYFCASGYRGNFGTEAFFGQGTRLTVV.

This clonotype appeared many times. V is TRBV24-1 and J is TRBJ2-3, with D unclear. Germline V gives CDR1 KGHDR, CDR2 SFDVKD. CDR3 length: 16 residues. V was cut by 4 bases and J by 2 bases, with 15 bases left in between. As DNA, the CDR3 is TGTGCCACCAGTGACTACGGGTTCACAACCACAGATACGCAGTATTTT. Protein: CATSDYGFTTTDTQYF.

Turning to this clonotype: At one end, the junction sequence differs from germline, possibly due to a read error. J is TRBJ2-1 and V is TRBV20-1, with 8 bases lining up with TRBD2. Germline V gene data show CDR1 as DFQATT and CDR2 as SNEGSKA (reference sequence). The CDR3 covers 17 residues. CDR3 DNA sequence: TGCTGTGCTAGAGACCCCCGGGCGGGGGGCGTCTACAATGAGCAGTTCTTC. It is translated as CCARDPRAGGVYNEQFF.

Many counts were recorded for this clonotype. Mismatch with germline at one junction end may stem from a read error. The chain links TRBV5-1 to TRBJ1-1; D is possibly TRBD1 (6 bases). The germline CDR1 and CDR2 sequences are SGHRS and YFSETQ. CDR3 length: 14 amino acids. The CDR3 loop reads CASSLGGGGTEAFF. The CDR3 DNA is TGTGCCAGCAGCTTAGGCGGGGGCGGAACTGAAGCTTTCTTT.

In its sample, this clonotype was seen a few times. The CDR3 is CASSPEGQGASQPQHF. In nucleotides, the CDR3 is TGTGCCAGCAGCCCCGAGGGACAGGGAGCGAGTCAGCCCCAGCATTTT. The chain has TRBV12-3 or TRBV12-4 and TRBJ1-5, with TRBD1 matching 9 bases. V shed 6 bases and J 6 bases; nucleotides not matched to a gene: 12. This CDR3 has 16 residues.

The J gene is TRBJ1-2, the V gene TRBV7-9; possibly TRBD1 for D (6 bases). CDR1 and CDR2 (germline): SEHNR, FQNEAQ (reference sequence). V was pared by 11 bases and J by 2 bases, with 12 bases between. The CDR3 is 12 amino acids. The CDR3 region has the DNA TGTGCCGGTCGGGACACCAACTATGGCTACACCTTC. This translates into CAGRDTNYGYTF.

CDR3: CASSFPLQGVGEKLFF. The CDR3 DNA reads as TGTGCCAGCAGCTTCCCCTTACAGGGAGTGGGTGAAAAACTGTTTTTT. The V and J genes are TRBV7-2 and TRBJ1-4; D possibly corresponds to TRBD1 (6 bases). Trimming stripped 3 bases from V and 7 bases from J, with 18 bases between. The CDR3 loop spans 16 amino acids. The germline CDR1 and CDR2 sequences are SGHTA and FQGNSA.

This clonotype was seen only a few times. This chain uses TRBV27 with TRBJ1-1; TRBD1 matches 7 bases. The CDR3 length is 13 residues. Germline trimming cut 10 bases from V and 5 bases from J; bases unmatched to any gene: 10. Germline CDR1 MNHEY, CDR2 SMNVEV (reference sequence). The CDR3 reads CATSLTGLTEAFF. The DNA of the CDR3 is TGTGCCACCTCTCTGACAGGGCTGACTGAAGCTTTCTTT.

This clonotype was recorded a few times. This chain joins TRBV7-6 and TRBJ2-5; D gene uncertain. Germline assignment: CDR1 SGHVS and CDR2 FNYEAQ. V was clipped by 5 bases and J by 4 bases, with 14 bases between them. The CDR3 loop spans 14 amino acids. The CDR3 DNA reads as TGTGCCAGCAGCGTCCTCGGTTGGAGAGAGACCCAGTACTTC. Protein product: CASSVLGWRETQYF.

In this sample, this clonotype turned up a few times. The chain couples TRBV30 to TRBJ1-5, with a tentative D call TRBD1 (5 bases). Trimming removed 3 bases at V and 7 bases at J, with 13 bases between. Germline assignment: CDR1 GTSNPN and CDR2 SVGIG (reference sequence). The CDR3 is made up of 13 amino acids. This CDR3 reads CAWRGQGRQPQHF. The DNA of the CDR3 is TGTGCCTGGAGGGGCCAGGGCAGACAGCCCCAGCATTTT.

The rearrangement links TRBV5-4 to TRBJ2-3; D ambiguous. Germline assignment: CDR1 SGHNT and CDR2 YYREEE (reference sequence). This CDR3 has 16 amino acids. V lost 1 base to trimming and J lost 3 bases, with 15 bases between them. This CDR3 reads CASSLLIAPLTDTQYF. The CDR3 DNA reads TGTGCCAGCAGCTTGTTAATTGCCCCTCTAACAGATACGCAGTATTTT.

In its sample, this clonotype was seen a few times. The V call is TRBV5-1, the J call TRBJ1-5; D gene uncertain. The germline V gene has CDR1 SGHRS and CDR2 YFSETQ. V was shortened by 3 bases and J by 4 bases, with 8 bases between the two germline ends. This CDR3 is 13 amino acids long. CDR3 in amino acids: CASSWGVNQPQHF. The CDR3 nucleotides read TGCGCCAGCAGCTGGGGAGTTAATCAGCCCCAGCATTTT.

This chain uses TRBV7-2 with TRBJ1-4; 12 bases align to TRBD1. Germline-derived CDR1 and CDR2 are SGHTA and FQGNSA. The CDR3 is 14 amino acids. The V and J ends lost 4 bases and 11 bases, in that order; junction bases with no gene match: 5. The CDR3 sequence is CASSSGTGGPKLFF. The CDR3 DNA is TGTGCCAGCAGCTCCGGGACAGGGGGCCCGAAACTGTTTTTT. The whole variable domain, filled in from reference TRBV7-2 and TRBJ1-4, reads GAGVSQSPSNKVTEKGKDVELRCDPISGHTALYWYRQSLGQGLEFLIYFQGNSAPDKSGLPSDRFSAERTGGSVSTLTIQRTQQEDSAVYLCASSSGTGGPKLFFGSGTQLSVL.

This clonotype was seen a single time. The gene calls are TRBV6-1 and TRBJ1-2; D ambiguous. Trimming took 0 bases from V and 2 from J, leaving 13 bases between them. The CDR3 is 16 amino acids. The germline V gene encodes CDR1 MNHNS and CDR2 SASEGT. The CDR3 coding sequence is TGTGCCAGCAGTGAAGCGCTAAGACGGCCGAACTATGGCTACACCTTC. Residues: CASSEALRRPNYGYTF.

This clonotype showed up just a few times. This chain links TRBV20-1 with TRBJ1-5, with D possibly TRBD1 on 6 matching bases. The ends were cut back, 1 base at V and 10 bases at J, with 14 bases in the middle. Germline CDR1 reads DFQATT; CDR2 reads SNEGSKA (reference sequence). The CDR3 runs to 13 residues. CDR3: CSARGQTGHPQHF. DNA for the CDR3: TGCAGTGCTAGAGGACAGACAGGCCACCCCCAGCATTTT.

This clonotype was counted ten times or more. This chain joins TRBV7-2 and TRBJ1-5; 8 nucleotides line up with TRBD1. The CDR3 has 14 amino acids. CDR1 SGHTA and CDR2 FQGNSA come from the germline V gene. After removal of 1 base from V and 7 bases from J, the junction contained 3 bases not matched to a gene. The CDR3 sequence is CASSLGQGYQPQHF. Written as DNA, the CDR3 is TGTGCCAGCAGCTTAGGACAGGGGTACCAGCCCCAGCATTTT.